The 25 T cell receptor beta chains given below trace back to one sample, sequenced in a study of OX40 agonist ivuxolimab in advanced cancers. Sequencing used immunoSEQ multiplex PCR; TCRdb keeps in-frame clones, though not all of them. The repertoire holds 65,000 to 95,000 clones, with 75% to 95% as singletons. Sample: CD4+ or CD8+ T cells sorted from blood, taken in a trial of the OX40 agonist ivuxolimab. The receptors come from an adult with an advanced solid tumor such as melanoma, head and neck, liver or kidney cancer.

The V and J genes are TRBV7-2 and TRBJ1-4; D is ambiguous. V was shortened by 1 base and J by 1 base, with 10 bases between the two germline ends. Germline V lookup: CDR1 SGHTA, CDR2 FQGNSA. The CDR3 loop spans 16 amino acids. CDR3 DNA sequence: TGTGCCAGCAGCTTAGGGCAGCAGCTAACTAATGAAAAACTGTTTTTT. It yields the protein CASSLGQQLTNEKLFF.

The rearrangement joins TRBV19 to TRBJ2-1; D might be TRBD2 (5 bases). V was shortened by 3 bases and J by 2 bases, with 11 bases between the two germline ends. There are 15 residues in the CDR3. Germline CDR1 LNHDA, CDR2 SQIVND (reference sequence). CDR3 DNA: TGTGCCAGTAGTATTGAAGGGAGTCCCTACAATGAGCAGTTCTTC. Protein product: CASSIEGSPYNEQFF.

V gene TRBV10-3 combines with J gene TRBJ2-7; 7 positions agree with TRBD2. The CDR3 has 13 amino acids. The germline CDR1 and CDR2 sequences are ENHRY and SYGVKD. The V segment lost 9 bases and the J segment 6 bases; nucleotides outside the gene matches: 11. The CDR3 DNA sequence: TGTGCCATTGGAACGGGCGGGAGCTCCGAGCAGTACTTC. It specifies CAIGTGGSSEQYF.

The chain uses TRBV7-2 and TRBJ2-1; the D gene is possibly TRBD1 (7 bases). The germline gives CDR1 SGHTA, CDR2 FQGNSA. Trimming stripped 5 bases from V and 8 bases from J, with 16 bases between. This CDR3 has 14 amino acids. CDR3 in DNA: TGTGCCAGCAGCCCCGGCGGAGGGGGCTATGAGCAGTTCTTC. Its protein product is CASSPGGGGYEQFF.

The chain employs TRBV6-5 and TRBJ2-7; 10 positions agree with TRBD2. The V and J ends lost 10 bases and 3 bases, in that order; junction bases with no gene match: 12. This CDR3 is 15 amino acids long. Germline CDR1 is MNHEY and CDR2 is SVGAGI. The CDR3 region has the DNA TGTGCCACCCACGCCTTAGCGGGAGGTGACTACGAGCAGTACTTC. It is translated as CATHALAGGDYEQYF.

The chain has TRBV18 and TRBJ2-5, with 9 bases matching TRBD2. Trimming at V came to 3 bases and at J to 5 bases, leaving 7 bases not matched to a gene. The CDR3 extends over 15 amino acids. Per the germline V gene, CDR1 is KGHSH and CDR2 is LQKENI. CDR3 DNA: TGTGCCAGCTCACCTCTTAGCGGGAGCTGGGAGACCCAGTACTTC. Its translation: CASSPLSGSWETQYF.

The rearrangement links TRBV7-2 to TRBJ2-7, with D unresolved. The CDR3 spans 13 residues. V was shortened by 1 base and J by 0 bases, with 4 bases between the two germline ends. From germline, CDR1 is SGHTA and CDR2 FQGNSA. The CDR3 bases are TGTGCCAGCAGCTTAGAAACCTCCTACGAGCAGTACTTC. This encodes CASSLETSYEQYF.

DNA for the CDR3: TGTGCCAGCAGCCTGGAGACTAACTATGGCTACACCTTC. This gives the protein CASSLETNYGYTF. The chain joins TRBV6-5 to TRBJ1-2; D is uncertain. The V end lost 6 bases, the J end lost 0 bases, and 8 bases lay between the germline ends. The CDR3 has 13 residues. Germline V gene data show CDR1 as MNHEY and CDR2 as SVGAGI.

V and J are TRBV6-5 and TRBJ1-2, with 9 bases aligning to TRBD1. J was trimmed by 2 bases and V by 5 bases; bases with no gene match: 6. The CDR3 sequence is 15 residues long. Germline V lookup: CDR1 MNHEY, CDR2 SVGAGI. The CDR3 loop is CASSPDRGGNYGYTF. The CDR3 DNA sequence: TGTGCCAGCAGTCCGGACAGGGGAGGGAACTATGGCTACACCTTC.

V and J are TRBV7-2 and TRBJ1-2; no clear D. The length of the CDR3 is 16 residues. Germline CDR1 reads SGHTA; CDR2 reads FQGNSA. Trimming pared 0 bases from V and 0 bases from J, leaving 11 bases between. Here the CDR3 reads CASSLAPRRANYGYTF. Written as DNA, the CDR3 is TGTGCCAGCAGCTTAGCGCCGCGTAGGGCTAACTATGGCTACACCTTC.

The rearrangement joins TRBV7-8 to TRBJ2-7, with D tentatively TRBD1 (6 bases). V was pared by 6 bases and J by 3 bases, with 18 bases between. The length of the CDR3 is 15 residues. CDR1 SGHVS and CDR2 FQNEAQ come from the germline V gene. The CDR3 loop is CASRGTGQGGYEQYF. The CDR3 DNA reads as TGTGCCAGCAGGGGAACAGGACAAGGGGGCTACGAGCAGTACTTC.

The rearrangement links TRBV28 to TRBJ1-2, with 7 bases matching TRBD1. V gave up 6 bases and J gave up 8 bases; unmatched junction bases: 6. The CDR3 has 12 residues. Looked up from germline, CDR1 is MDHEN and CDR2 is SYDVKM. CDR3 sequence (DNA): TGTGCCAGCAGCTCCCAGGGGGACGGCTACACCTTC. This encodes CASSSQGDGYTF.

The V call is TRBV28, the J call TRBJ2-1; 7 bases agree with TRBD2. The V gene's germline CDR1 is MDHEN and CDR2 SYDVKM. Trimming at V came to 6 bases and at J to 5 bases, leaving 10 bases not matched to a gene. The CDR3 runs to 15 residues. For the CDR3, the DNA is TGTGCCAGCAGCCCTACTAGCGTCATAGACAATGAGCAGTTCTTC. Protein product: CASSPTSVIDNEQFF. The entire variable domain, with the rest obtained from reference TRBV28 and TRBJ2-1, is as follows: DVKVTQSSRYLVKRTGEKVFLECVQDMDHENMFWYRQDPGLGLRLIYFSYDVKMKEKGDIPEGYSVSREKKERFSLILESASTNQTSMYLCASSPTSVIDNEQFFGPGTRLTVL.

V is TRBV6-1 and J is TRBJ2-5; D ambiguous. Gene TRBJ2-7 matches the end of the DNA better, so the J call may be wrong. The CDR3 extends over 14 amino acids. Germline V gene data show CDR1 as MNHNS and CDR2 as SASEGT. The chain's CDR3 is CASSDRFHSYEQYF. The CDR3 DNA is TGTGCCAGCAGTGATCGGTTTCATAGCTACGAGCAGTACTTC.

J is TRBJ2-4 and V is TRBV5-1, with 9 bases aligning to TRBD1. V gave up 0 bases and J gave up 4 bases; unmatched junction bases: 2. Germline CDR1 is SGHRS and CDR2 is YFSETQ. The length of the CDR3 is 15 residues. CDR3 sequence (DNA): TGCGCCAGCAGCTTGGAAGGGACAGGGAAAAACATTCAGTACTTC. It translates to CASSLEGTGKNIQYF.

This clone was detected once. This chain uses TRBV11-2 with TRBJ2-5, with no clear D. Germline assignment: CDR1 SGHAT and CDR2 FQNNGV. CDR3 length: 13 amino acids. Trimming shortened V by 1 base and J by 4 bases, and 7 bases separated the two germline ends. The CDR3 protein is CASSLGAVETQYF. CDR3 DNA: TGTGCCAGCAGCTTAGGAGCAGTAGAGACCCAGTACTTC.

This chain joins TRBV19 and TRBJ2-3, with TRBD2 as a possible D gene (5 bases). V was trimmed by 8 bases and J by 1 base, leaving 13 bases between them. Germline assignment: CDR1 LNHDA and CDR2 SQIVND (reference sequence). This CDR3 contains 14 residues. CDR3 DNA: TGTGCCAGTTCGGCTAGCTGGGGCACAGATACGCAGTATTTT. Translated: CASSASWGTDTQYF. Full variable domain (remainder filled in from reference TRBV19 and TRBJ2-3): DGGITQSPKYLFRKEGQNVTLSCEQNLNHDAMYWYRQDPGQGLRLIYYSQIVNDFQKGDIAEGYSVSREKKESFPLTVTSAQKNPTAFYLCASSASWGTDTQYFGPGTRLTVL.

This clone was picked up one time. This chain uses TRBV5-8 with TRBJ1-2; 7 bases agree with TRBD1. This CDR3 region has 13 residues. Trimming removed 2 bases from V and 4 bases from J; junction bases left unmatched: 2. From germline, CDR1 is SGHTS and CDR2 YDEGEE. This chain's CDR3 is CASSLTGAYGYTF. Written as DNA, the CDR3 is TGTGCCAGCAGCTTAACAGGGGCCTATGGCTACACCTTC.

The rearrangement links TRBV4-1 to TRBJ2-4; TRBD2 might be the D (5 bases). Germline CDR1 and CDR2: MGHRA and YSYEKL. Between the trimmed V and J ends, which lost 4 bases and 0 bases, there was a span of 16 bases. There are 17 residues in the CDR3. Here the CDR3 DNA reads TGCGCCAGCAGCCGCGGCGGGTTGGTTCTAGCCAAAAACATTCAGTACTTC. This gives the protein CASSRGGLVLAKNIQYF.

The chain carries TRBV2 and TRBJ2-2; D is unresolved. The germline CDR1 and CDR2 sequences are SNHLY and FYNNEI. The CDR3 is 13 residues long. Trimming took 6 bases from V and 1 from J, leaving 6 bases between them. The chain's CDR3 is CASRTLNTGELFF. Here the CDR3 DNA reads TGTGCCAGCAGGACCCTGAACACCGGGGAGCTGTTTTTT.

The chain has TRBV11-3 and TRBJ2-2; 14 nucleotides align to TRBD2. V lost 8 bases and J lost 6; bases outside the gene matches: 8. The germline CDR1 and CDR2 sequences are SGHNT and YENEEA. The CDR3 runs 16 residues. This CDR3 is CASRTGTSGSSGELFF. Written as DNA, the CDR3 is TGTGCCAGCCGAACTGGGACTAGCGGGAGTTCCGGGGAGCTGTTTTTT.

The chain recombines TRBV2 with TRBJ1-4, with D unclear. Germline assignment: CDR1 SNHLY and CDR2 FYNNEI. Trimming took off 5 bases at V and 8 bases at J, with 18 bases between the two ends. The CDR3 extends over 15 amino acids. The CDR3 DNA reads as TGTGCCAGCAGTTTGTCACCGGGTTGGCGCGAAAAACTGTTTTTT. It translates to CASSLSPGWREKLFF.

The chain joins TRBV2 to TRBJ2-1; a weak D match, TRBD2 (5 bases). Germline V gene sequence: CDR1 SNHLY, CDR2 FYNNEI. The CDR3 runs 15 residues. The V and J ends lost 4 bases and 1 base respectively, with 11 bases between them. This CDR3 reads CASSVGPGSYNEQFF. The DNA of the CDR3 is TGTGCCAGCAGTGTAGGGCCGGGGTCCTACAATGAGCAGTTCTTC.

The chain employs TRBV29-1 and TRBJ1-1; 7 bases agree with TRBD1. The V segment lost 6 bases and the J segment 4 bases; nucleotides outside the gene matches: 5. CDR1 and CDR2 (germline): SQVTM, ANQGSEA. This CDR3 has 12 amino acids. The CDR3 region has the DNA TGCAGCGTAGGGACAGCGAGCACTGAAGCTTTCTTT. Protein product: CSVGTASTEAFF.

The chain links TRBV19 to TRBJ2-1; 7 bases fit TRBD1. The CDR3 consists of 15 residues. J was trimmed by 2 bases and V by 4 bases; bases with no gene match: 5. CDR1 and CDR2 from the germline V gene are LNHDA and SQIVND (reference sequence). DNA for the CDR3: TGTGCCAGTAGTACGAGTACAGGGGCCTACAATGAGCAGTTCTTC. This gives the protein CASSTSTGAYNEQFF.